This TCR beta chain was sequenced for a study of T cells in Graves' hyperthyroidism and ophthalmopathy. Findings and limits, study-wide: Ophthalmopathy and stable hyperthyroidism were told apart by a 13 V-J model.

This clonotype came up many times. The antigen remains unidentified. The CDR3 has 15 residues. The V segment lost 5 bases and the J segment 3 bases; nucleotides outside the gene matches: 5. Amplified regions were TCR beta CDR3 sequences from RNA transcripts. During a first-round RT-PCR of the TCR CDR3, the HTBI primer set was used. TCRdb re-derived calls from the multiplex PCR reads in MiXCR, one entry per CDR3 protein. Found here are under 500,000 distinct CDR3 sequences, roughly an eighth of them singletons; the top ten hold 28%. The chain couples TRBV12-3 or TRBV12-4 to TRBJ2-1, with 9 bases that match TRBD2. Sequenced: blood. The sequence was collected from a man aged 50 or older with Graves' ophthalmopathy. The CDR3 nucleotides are TGTGCCAGCAGTACCGGGACTAGCAACTACAATGAGCAGTTCTTC. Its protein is CASSTGTSNYNEQFF.